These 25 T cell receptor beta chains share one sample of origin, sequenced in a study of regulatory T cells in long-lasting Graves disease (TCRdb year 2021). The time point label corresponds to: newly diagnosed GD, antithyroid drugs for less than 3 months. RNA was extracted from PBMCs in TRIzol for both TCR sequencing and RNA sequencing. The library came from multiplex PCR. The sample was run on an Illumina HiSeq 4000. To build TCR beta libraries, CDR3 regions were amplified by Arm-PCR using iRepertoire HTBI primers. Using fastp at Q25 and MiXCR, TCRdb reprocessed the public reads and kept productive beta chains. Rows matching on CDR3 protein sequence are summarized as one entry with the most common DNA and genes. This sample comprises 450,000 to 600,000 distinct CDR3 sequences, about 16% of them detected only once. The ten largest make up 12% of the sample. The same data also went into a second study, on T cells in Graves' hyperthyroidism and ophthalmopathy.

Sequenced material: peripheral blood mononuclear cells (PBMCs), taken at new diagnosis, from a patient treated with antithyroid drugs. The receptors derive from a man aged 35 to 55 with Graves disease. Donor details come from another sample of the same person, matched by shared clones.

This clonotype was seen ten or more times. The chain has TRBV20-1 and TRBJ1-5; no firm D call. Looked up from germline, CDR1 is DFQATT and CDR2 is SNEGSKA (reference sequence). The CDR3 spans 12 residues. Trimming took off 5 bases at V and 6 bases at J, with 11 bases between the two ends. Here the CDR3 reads CSARHFGQPQHF. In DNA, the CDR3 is TGCAGTGCTCGTCATTTCGGTCAGCCCCAGCATTTT.

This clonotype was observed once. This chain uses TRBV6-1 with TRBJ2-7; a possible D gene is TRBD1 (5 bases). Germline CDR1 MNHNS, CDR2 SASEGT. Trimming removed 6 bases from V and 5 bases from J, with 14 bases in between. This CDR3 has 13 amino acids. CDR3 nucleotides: TGTGCCAGCAGGTTATCCAGGGTCCACGAGCAGTACTTC. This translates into CASRLSRVHEQYF.

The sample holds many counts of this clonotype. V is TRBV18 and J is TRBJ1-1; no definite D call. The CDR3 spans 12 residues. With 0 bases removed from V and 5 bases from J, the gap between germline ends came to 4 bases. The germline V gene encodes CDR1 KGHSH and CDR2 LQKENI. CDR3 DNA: TGTGCCAGCTCACCACCGACAACTGAAGCTTTCTTT. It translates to CASSPPTTEAFF.

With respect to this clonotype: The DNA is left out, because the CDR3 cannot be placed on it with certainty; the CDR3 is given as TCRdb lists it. The CDR3 spells CASSWGQGAETRYF. This chain links TRBV7-3 with TRBJ2-5; the D call TRBD1 from the table was never checked on the DNA. Inclusive of both ends, the CDR3 amounts to 14 amino acids. Germline V gene sequence: CDR1 SGHTA, CDR2 FQGTGA.

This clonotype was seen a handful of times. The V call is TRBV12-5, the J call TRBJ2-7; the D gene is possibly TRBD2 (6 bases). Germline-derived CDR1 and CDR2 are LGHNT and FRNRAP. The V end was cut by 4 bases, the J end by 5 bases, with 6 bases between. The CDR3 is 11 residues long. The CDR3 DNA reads TGTGCTAGTGGTTGGGGGGACGAGCAGTACTTC. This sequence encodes CASGWGDEQYF.

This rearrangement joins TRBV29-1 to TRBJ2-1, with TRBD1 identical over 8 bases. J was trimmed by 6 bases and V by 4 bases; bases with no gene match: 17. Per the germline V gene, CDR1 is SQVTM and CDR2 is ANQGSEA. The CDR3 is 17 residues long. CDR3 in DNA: TGCAGCGTTGGATCCCGAATAACAGGGGGTTCTCGCAATGAGCAGTTCTTC. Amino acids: CSVGSRITGGSRNEQFF.

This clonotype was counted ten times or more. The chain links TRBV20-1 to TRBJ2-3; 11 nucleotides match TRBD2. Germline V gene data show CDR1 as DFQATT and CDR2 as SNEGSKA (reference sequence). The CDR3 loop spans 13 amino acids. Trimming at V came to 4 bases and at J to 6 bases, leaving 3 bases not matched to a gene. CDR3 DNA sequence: TGCAGTGCTAAACTAGCGGGAGCCGATACGCAGTATTTT. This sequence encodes CSAKLAGADTQYF.

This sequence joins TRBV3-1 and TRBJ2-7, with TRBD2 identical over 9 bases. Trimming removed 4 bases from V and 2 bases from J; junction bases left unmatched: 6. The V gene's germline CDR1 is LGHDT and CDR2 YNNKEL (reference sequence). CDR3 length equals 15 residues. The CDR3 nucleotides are TGTGCCAGCAGCCGAGCGGGACTAGCCCCCTACGAGCAGTACTTC. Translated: CASSRAGLAPYEQYF.

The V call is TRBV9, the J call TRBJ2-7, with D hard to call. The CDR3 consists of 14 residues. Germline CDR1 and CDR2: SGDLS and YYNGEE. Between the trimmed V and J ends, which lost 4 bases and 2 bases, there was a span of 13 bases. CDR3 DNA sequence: TGTGCCAGCAGCCCCGAAGTAAGGACCTACGAGCAGTACTTC. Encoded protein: CASSPEVRTYEQYF.

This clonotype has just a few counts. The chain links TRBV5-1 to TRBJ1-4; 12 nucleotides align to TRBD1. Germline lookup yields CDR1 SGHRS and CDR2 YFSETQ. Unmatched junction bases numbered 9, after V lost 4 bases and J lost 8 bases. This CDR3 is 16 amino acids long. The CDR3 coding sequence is TGCGCCAGCAGCGTGGGACAGGGGGCGGGCGGAGAAAAACTGTTTTTT. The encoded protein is CASSVGQGAGGEKLFF.

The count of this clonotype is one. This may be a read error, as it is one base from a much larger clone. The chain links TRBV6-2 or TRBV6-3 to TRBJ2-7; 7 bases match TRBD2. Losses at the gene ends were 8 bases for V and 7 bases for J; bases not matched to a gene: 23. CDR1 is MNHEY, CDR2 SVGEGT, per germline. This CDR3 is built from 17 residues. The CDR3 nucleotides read TGTGCCAGCGGGCCCGACGCCAGGGAGGGGACCTACAAAGAGCAGTACTTC. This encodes CASGPDAREGTYKEQYF.

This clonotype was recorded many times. CDR3 amino acids: CASSLNAEFSYNEQFF. In DNA, the CDR3 is TGCGCCAGCAGCTTGAACGCGGAGTTCTCCTACAATGAGCAGTTCTTC. The rearrangement links TRBV5-1 to TRBJ2-1; D is unresolved. Looked up from germline, CDR1 is SGHRS and CDR2 is YFSETQ. V lost 1 base, J lost 0 bases, and 11 bases lay in between. This CDR3 is 16 amino acids long.

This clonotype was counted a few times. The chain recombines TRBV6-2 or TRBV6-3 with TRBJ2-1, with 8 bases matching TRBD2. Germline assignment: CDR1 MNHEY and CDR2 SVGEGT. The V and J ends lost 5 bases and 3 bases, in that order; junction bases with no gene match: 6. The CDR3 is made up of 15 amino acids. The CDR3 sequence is CASSLGTRDYNEQFF. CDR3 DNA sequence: TGTGCCAGCAGTCTCGGGACTAGGGACTACAATGAGCAGTTCTTC.

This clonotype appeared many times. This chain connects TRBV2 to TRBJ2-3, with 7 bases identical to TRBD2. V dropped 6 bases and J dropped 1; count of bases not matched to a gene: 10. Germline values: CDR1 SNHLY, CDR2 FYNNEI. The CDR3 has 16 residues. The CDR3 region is CASRSGLGAGTDTQYF. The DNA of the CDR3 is TGTGCCAGCAGGTCCGGACTAGGGGCTGGCACAGATACGCAGTATTTT.

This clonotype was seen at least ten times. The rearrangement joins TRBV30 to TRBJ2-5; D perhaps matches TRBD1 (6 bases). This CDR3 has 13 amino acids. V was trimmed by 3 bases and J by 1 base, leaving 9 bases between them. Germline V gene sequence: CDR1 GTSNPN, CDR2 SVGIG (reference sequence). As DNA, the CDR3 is TGTGCCTGGAGCCGGGACACCCAAGAGACCCAGTACTTC. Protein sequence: CAWSRDTQETQYF.

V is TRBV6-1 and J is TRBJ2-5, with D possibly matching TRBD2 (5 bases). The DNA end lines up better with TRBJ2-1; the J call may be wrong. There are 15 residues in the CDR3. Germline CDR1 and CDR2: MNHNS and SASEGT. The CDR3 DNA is TGTGCCAGCAGTCCCCCAGGACTTCCTTACAATGAGCAGTTCTTC. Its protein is CASSPPGLPYNEQFF.

The CDR3 loop reads CASSPTLTYNEQFF. The CDR3 region has the DNA TGTGCCAGCAGCCCGACTTTAACCTACAATGAGCAGTTCTTC. The rearrangement joins TRBV14 to TRBJ2-1; D gene ambiguous. Germline V gene lookup returns CDR1 SGHDN and CDR2 FVKESK. CDR3 size: 14 residues. V shed 4 bases and J shed 2 bases, with 9 bases lying between them.

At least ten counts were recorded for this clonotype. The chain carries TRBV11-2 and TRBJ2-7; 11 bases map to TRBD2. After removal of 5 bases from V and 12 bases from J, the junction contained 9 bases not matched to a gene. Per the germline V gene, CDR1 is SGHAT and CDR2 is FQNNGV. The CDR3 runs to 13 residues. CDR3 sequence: CASSPLASGGLYF. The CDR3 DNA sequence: TGTGCCAGCAGCCCCTTGGCTAGCGGGGGGCTGTACTTC.

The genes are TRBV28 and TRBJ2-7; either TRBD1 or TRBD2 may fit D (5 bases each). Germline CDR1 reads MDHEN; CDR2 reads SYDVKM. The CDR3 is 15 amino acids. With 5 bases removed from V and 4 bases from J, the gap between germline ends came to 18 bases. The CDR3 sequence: CASSPYGTDSYEQYF. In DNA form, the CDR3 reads TGTGCCAGCAGTCCATACGGGACGGATAGTTACGAGCAGTACTTC. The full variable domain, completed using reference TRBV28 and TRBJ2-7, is DVKVTQSSRYLVKRTGEKVFLECVQDMDHENMFWYRQDPGLGLRLIYFSYDVKMKEKGDIPEGYSVSREKKERFSLILESASTNQTSMYLCASSPYGTDSYEQYFGPGTRLTVT.

CDR3 in DNA: TGTGCCAGCACTCAGACAGGGAGATCGTACGAGCAGTACTTC. This translates into CASTQTGRSYEQYF. The chain combines TRBV2 with TRBJ2-7; 7 positions agree with TRBD1. Germline CDR1 is SNHLY and CDR2 is FYNNEI. The CDR3 spans 14 residues. Germline trimming cut 7 bases from V and 4 bases from J; bases unmatched to any gene: 10. The full variable domain, its missing parts supplied by reference TRBV2 and TRBJ2-7, is EPEVTQTPSHQVTQMGQEVILRCVPISNHLYFYWYRQILGQKVEFLVSFYNNEISEKSEIFDDQFSVERPDGSNFTLKIRSTKLEDSAMYFCASTQTGRSYEQYFGPGTRLTVT.

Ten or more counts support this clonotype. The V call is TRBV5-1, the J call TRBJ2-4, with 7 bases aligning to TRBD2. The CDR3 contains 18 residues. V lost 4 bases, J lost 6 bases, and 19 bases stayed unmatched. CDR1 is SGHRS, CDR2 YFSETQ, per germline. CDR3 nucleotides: TGCGCCAGCAGCCCTGAAGGCTCCGCGGGGGTGTCGAGAAACATTCAGTACTTC. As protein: CASSPEGSAGVSRNIQYF.

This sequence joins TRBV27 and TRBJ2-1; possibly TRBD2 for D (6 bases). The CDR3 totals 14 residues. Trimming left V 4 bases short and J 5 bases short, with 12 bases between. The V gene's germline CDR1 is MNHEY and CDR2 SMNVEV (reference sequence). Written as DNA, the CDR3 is TGTGCCAGCAGTTCGAATCTAGCGCACAATGAGCAGTTCTTC. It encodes CASSSNLAHNEQFF.

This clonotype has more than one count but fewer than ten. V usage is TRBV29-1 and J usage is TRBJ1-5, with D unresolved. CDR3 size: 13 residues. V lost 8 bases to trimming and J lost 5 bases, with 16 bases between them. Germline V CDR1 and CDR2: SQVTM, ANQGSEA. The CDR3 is CSTGGGRDQPQHF. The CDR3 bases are TGCAGCACCGGAGGTGGACGGGATCAGCCCCAGCATTTT.

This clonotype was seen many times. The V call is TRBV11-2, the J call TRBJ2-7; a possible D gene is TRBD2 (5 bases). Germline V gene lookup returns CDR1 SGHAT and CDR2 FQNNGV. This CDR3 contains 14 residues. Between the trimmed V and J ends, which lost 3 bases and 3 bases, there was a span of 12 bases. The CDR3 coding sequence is TGTGCCAGCAGCTTTTTGGACGGGGTCTACGAGCAGTACTTC. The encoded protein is CASSFLDGVYEQYF.

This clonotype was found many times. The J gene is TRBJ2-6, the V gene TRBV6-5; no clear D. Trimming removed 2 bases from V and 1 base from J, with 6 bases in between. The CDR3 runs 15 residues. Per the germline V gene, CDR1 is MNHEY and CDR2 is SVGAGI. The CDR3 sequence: CASSYLTSGANVLTF. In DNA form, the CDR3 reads TGTGCCAGCAGTTACCTTACGTCTGGGGCCAACGTCCTGACTTTC.